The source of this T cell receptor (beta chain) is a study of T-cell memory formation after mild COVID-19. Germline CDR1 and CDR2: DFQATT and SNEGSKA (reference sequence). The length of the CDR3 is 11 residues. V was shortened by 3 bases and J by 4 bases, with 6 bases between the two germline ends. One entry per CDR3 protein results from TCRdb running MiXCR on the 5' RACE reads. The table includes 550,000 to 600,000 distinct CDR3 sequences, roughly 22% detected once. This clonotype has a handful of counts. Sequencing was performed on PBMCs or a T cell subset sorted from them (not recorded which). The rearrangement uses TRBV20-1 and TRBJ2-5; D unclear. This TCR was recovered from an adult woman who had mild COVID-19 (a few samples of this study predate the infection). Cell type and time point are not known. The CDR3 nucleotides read TGCAGTGCTAGTTTAAGAGAGACCCAGTACTTC. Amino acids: CSASLRETQYF.